The 5 T cell receptor beta chains listed next were all sequenced from one sample in a study of T-cell memory formation after mild COVID-19 (TCRdb year 2021). The protocol used for the library was 5' RACE. The sample was run on an Illumina NovaSeq 6000. TCRdb reprocessing: public reads trimmed at Q25 with fastp, clones called with MiXCR, in-frame beta chains kept. Each CDR3 protein gets just one entry, which takes the most common genes and DNA from the rows behind it. Present in this sample are roughly 280,000 distinct CDR3 sequences, roughly 16% of which were seen just once. The ten largest clonotypes hold roughly 23% of the sample. The sequencing sample was made of PBMCs or a T cell subset sorted from them (not recorded which). Receptors were obtained from a man aged 18-30 years who had mild COVID-19 (a few samples of this study predate the infection). The sample titles of this study are shuffled in the database, so cell type and time point are left out; the donor was told from shared clones.

The chain carries TRBV18 and TRBJ1-4; D gene unclear. V was shortened by 4 bases and J by 8 bases, with 17 bases between the two germline ends. The CDR3 covers 15 residues. The V gene's germline CDR1 is KGHSH and CDR2 LQKENI. This CDR3 is CASSREATGLEKLFF. CDR3 nucleotides: TGTGCCAGCTCACGAGAGGCGACTGGGCTCGAAAAACTGTTTTTT.

The chain couples TRBV9 to TRBJ2-1; the D gene is possibly TRBD2 (6 bases). Trimming left V 0 bases short and J 9 bases short, with 16 bases between. The CDR3 spans 15 residues. In germline, CDR1 is SGDLS, CDR2 YYNGEE. In DNA, the CDR3 is TGTGCCAGCAGCGTAGCTACTAGCCTGGTGGGTGAGCAGTTCTTC. Amino acid sequence: CASSVATSLVGEQFF.

This clonotype was counted between two and nine times. The V and J genes are TRBV18 and TRBJ1-5; no definite D call. There are 14 residues in the CDR3. Trimming stripped 2 bases from V and 7 bases from J, with 12 bases between. Germline CDR1 and CDR2: KGHSH and LQKENI. In DNA, the CDR3 is TGTGCCAGCTCACCAACGGGCGACTGGCAGCCCCAGCATTTT. Protein: CASSPTGDWQPQHF.

This clonotype has just a few counts. DNA for the CDR3: TGTGCCAGCAGCTCGGACAGGGGGGACACTGAAGCTTTCTTT. This sequence encodes CASSSDRGDTEAFF. V gene TRBV7-2 combines with J gene TRBJ1-1; TRBD1 matches 10 bases. The CDR3 runs to 14 residues. The V and J ends lost 4 bases and 3 bases, in that order; junction bases with no gene match: 2. Germline loops: CDR1 SGHTA, CDR2 FQGNSA.

This clonotype has a handful of counts. The chain carries TRBV12-3 or TRBV12-4 and TRBJ1-1; D not certain. CDR3 length equals 11 residues. The V end lost 8 bases, the J end lost 7 bases, and 11 bases lay between the germline ends. The CDR3 coding sequence is TGTGCCAGCCGCCAGCGGGGTGAAGCTTTCTTT. It codes for CASRQRGEAFF.